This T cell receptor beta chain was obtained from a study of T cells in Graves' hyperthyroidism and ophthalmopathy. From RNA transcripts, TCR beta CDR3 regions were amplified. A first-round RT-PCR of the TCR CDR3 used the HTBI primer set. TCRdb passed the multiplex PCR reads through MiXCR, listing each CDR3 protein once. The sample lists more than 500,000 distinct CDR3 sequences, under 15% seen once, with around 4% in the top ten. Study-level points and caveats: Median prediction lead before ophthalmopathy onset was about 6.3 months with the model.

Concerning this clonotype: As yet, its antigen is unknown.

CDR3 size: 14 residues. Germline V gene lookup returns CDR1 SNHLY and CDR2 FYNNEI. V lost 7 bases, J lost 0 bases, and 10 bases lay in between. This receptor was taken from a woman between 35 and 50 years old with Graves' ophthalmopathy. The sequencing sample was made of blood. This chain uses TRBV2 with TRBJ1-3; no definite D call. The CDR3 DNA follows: TGTGCCAGCAAGCAGGACCCCTCTGGAAACACCATATATTTT. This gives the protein CASKQDPSGNTIYF.